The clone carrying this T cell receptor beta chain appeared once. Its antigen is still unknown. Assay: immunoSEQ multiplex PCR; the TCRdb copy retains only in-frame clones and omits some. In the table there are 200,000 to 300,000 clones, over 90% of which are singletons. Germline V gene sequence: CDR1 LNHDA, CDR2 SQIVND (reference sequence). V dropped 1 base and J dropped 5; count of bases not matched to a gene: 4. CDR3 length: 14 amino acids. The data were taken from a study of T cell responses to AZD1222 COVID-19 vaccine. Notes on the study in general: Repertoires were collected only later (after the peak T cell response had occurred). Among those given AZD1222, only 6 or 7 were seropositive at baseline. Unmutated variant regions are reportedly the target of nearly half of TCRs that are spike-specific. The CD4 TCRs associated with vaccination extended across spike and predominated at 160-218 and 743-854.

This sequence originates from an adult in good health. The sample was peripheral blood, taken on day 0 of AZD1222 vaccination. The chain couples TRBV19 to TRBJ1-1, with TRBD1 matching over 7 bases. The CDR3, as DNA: TGTGCCAGTAGTATAGGACAGGGTTGGACTGAAGCTTTCTTT. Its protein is CASSIGQGWTEAFF.